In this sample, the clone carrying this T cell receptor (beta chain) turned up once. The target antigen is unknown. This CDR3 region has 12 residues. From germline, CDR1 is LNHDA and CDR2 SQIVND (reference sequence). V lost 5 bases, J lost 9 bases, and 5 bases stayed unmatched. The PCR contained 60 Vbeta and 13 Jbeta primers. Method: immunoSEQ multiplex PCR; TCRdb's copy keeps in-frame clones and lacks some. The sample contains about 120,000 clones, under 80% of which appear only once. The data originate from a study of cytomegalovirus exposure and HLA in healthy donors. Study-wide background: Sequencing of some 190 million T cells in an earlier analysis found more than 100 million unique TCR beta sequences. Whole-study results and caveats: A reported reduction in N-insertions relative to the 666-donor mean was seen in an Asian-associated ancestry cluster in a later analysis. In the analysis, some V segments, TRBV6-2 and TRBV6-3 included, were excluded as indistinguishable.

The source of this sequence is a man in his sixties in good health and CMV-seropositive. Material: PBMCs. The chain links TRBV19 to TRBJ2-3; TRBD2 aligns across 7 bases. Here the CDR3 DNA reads TGTGCCAGTAGTGATAGCGGGCGCACGCAGTATTTT. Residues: CASSDSGRTQYF.